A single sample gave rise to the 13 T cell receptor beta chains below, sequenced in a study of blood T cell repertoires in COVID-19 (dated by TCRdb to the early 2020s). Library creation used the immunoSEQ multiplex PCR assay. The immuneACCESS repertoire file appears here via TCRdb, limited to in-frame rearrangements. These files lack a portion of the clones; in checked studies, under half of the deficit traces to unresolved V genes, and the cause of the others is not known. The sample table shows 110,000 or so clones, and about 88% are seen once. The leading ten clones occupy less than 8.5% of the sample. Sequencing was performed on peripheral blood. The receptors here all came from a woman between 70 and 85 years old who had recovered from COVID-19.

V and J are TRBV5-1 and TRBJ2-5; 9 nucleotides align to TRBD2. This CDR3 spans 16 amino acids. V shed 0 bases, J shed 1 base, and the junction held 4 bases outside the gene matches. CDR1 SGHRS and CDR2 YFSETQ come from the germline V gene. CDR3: CASSLAGRGGQETQYF. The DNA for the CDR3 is TGCGCCAGCAGCTTGGCAGGGCGGGGGGGCCAAGAGACCCAGTACTTC.

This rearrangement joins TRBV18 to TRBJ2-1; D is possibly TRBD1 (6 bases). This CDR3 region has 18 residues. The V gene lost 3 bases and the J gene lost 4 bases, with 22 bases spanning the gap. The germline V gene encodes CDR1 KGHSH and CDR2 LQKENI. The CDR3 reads CASSPGSSLDRRYNEQFF. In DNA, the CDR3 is TGTGCCAGCTCACCGGGTTCCTCACTAGACAGGAGGTACAATGAGCAGTTCTTC.

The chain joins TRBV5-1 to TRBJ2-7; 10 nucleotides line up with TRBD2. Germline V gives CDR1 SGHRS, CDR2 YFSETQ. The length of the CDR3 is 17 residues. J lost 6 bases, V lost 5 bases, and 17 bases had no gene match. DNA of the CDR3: TGCGCCAGCAGTTTTGATAGCGGGAGGCCCCCGCAGGGCGAGCAGTACTTC. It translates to CASSFDSGRPPQGEQYF.

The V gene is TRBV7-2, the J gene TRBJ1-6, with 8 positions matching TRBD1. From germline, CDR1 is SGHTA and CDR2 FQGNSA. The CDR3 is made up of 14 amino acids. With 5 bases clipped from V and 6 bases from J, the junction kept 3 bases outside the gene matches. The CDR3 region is CASSRDRFNSPLHF. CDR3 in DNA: TGTGCCAGCAGCCGGGACAGGTTTAATTCACCCCTCCACTTT.

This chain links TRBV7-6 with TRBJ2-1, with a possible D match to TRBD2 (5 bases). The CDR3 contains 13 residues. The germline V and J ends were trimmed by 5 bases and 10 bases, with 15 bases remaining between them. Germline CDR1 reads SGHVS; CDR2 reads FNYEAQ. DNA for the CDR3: TGTGCCAGCAGCCCACTAGTAGCTGGGGAGCAGTTCTTC. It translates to CASSPLVAGEQFF.

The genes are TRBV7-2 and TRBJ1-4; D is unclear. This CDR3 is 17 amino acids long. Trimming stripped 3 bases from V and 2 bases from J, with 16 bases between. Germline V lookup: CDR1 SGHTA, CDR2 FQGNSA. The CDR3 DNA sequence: TGTGCCAGCAGCTTTCGACCCCTGGCGGGTACTAATGAAAAACTGTTTTTT. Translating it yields CASSFRPLAGTNEKLFF. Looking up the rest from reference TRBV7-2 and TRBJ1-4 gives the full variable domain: GAGVSQSPSNKVTEKGKDVELRCDPISGHTALYWYRQSLGQGLEFLIYFQGNSAPDKSGLPSDRFSAERTGGSVSTLTIQRTQQEDSAVYLCASSFRPLAGTNEKLFFGSGTQLSVL.

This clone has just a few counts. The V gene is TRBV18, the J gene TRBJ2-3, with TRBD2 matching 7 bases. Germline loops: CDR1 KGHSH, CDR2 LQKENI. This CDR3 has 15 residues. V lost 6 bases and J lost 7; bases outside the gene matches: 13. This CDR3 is CASSPPGRHSNTQYF. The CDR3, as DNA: TGTGCCAGCTCCCCCCCCGGGAGGCACTCCAATACGCAGTATTTT.

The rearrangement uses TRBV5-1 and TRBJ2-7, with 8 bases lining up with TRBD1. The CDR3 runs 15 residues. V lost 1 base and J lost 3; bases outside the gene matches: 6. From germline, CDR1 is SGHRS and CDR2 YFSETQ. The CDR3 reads CASSLKAGGNYEQYF. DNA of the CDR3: TGCGCCAGCAGCTTGAAGGCAGGGGGCAACTACGAGCAGTACTTC.

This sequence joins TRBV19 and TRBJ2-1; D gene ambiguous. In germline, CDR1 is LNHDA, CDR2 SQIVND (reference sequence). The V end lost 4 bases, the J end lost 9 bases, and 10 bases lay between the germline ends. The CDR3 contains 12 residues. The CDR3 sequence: CASSTQFGEQFF. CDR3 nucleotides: TGTGCCAGTAGTACACAGTTCGGTGAGCAGTTCTTC. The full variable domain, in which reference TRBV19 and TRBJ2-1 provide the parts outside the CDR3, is DGGITQSPKYLFRKEGQNVTLSCEQNLNHDAMYWYRQDPGQGLRLIYYSQIVNDFQKGDIAEGYSVSREKKESFPLTVTSAQKNPTAFYLCASSTQFGEQFFGPGTRLTVL.

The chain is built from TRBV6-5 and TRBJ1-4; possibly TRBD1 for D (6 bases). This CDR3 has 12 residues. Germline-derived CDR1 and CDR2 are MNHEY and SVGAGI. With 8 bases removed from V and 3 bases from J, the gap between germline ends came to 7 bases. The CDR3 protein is CASEGANEKLFF. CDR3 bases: TGTGCCAGCGAGGGGGCTAATGAAAAACTGTTTTTT.

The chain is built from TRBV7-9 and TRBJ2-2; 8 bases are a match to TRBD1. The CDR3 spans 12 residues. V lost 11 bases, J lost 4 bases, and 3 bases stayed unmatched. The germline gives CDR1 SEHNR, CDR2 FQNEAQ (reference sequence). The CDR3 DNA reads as TGTGCCCTACAGGGGGGCACCGGGGAGCTGTTTTTT. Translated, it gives CALQGGTGELFF.

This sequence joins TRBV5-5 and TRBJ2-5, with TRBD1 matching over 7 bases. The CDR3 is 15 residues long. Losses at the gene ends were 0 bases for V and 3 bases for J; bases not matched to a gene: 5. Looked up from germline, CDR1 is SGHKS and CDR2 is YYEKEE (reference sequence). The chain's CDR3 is CASSLGGTAEETQYF. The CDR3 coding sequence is TGTGCCAGCAGCTTGGGAGGGACAGCAGAAGAGACCCAGTACTTC.

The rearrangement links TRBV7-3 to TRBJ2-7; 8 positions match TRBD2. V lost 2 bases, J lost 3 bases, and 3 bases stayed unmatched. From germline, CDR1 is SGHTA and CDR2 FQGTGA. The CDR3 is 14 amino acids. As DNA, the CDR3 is TGTGCCAGCAGCTTACAGGCGGGAGGCTACGAGCAGTACTTC. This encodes CASSLQAGGYEQYF.